Sequencing of this T cell receptor (beta chain) was carried out in a study of OX40 agonist ivuxolimab in advanced cancers. Collection of blood occurred at baseline, at cycle 4 day 1, and at cycle 7 day 1. Findings and caveats of the study: In a subset of nonresponders, normalized T-cell clonal expansion was also low. Within 6 weeks, CD4+ and CD8+ blood T cells expanded clonally at 0.1 to 3.0 mg/kg.

Sequenced by immunoSEQ multiplex PCR; TCRdb stores in-frame clones only, minus some. The sample has about 12,000 clones, 70% to 90% seen once; the top ten hold roughly 13%. The CDR3 totals 18 residues. Comment on this clone: Its antigen is still unknown.

The receptor was derived from an adult with an advanced solid tumor such as melanoma, head and neck, liver or kidney cancer. This specimen consisted of CD4+ or CD8+ T cells sorted from blood, obtained in a trial of the OX40 agonist ivuxolimab. The chain joins TRBV12-2 to TRBJ2-3; whether TRBD2, the table's D call, matches the DNA was not checked. TRBV12-2 is a pseudogene segment. In DNA form, the CDR3 reads TGTGCAAGTCGCTTAGTAACCCTACTAGCGGGGGGCTCGAATACGCAGTATTTT. Its translation is CASRLVTLLAGGSNTQYF.